This T cell receptor beta chain is drawn from a study of blood T cell repertoires in COVID-19 (dated by TCRdb to about 2020). Regarding the complete study: The collaborator samples originated in the United States, Italy and Spain and spanned the acute and convalescent phases of COVID-19. The material from the prospective study consisted of cDNA or gDNA derived from T cells, B-cell-depleted T cells, or PBMCs. Deeply sampled blood TCRbeta repertoires from subjects exposed to, actively infected with, or recovered from COVID-19 were included in the dataset. A freely available public database, intended as a resource for researchers studying the immune response to SARS-CoV-2, is where the repertoires were released. The samples were drawn from two sources: the first 160 participants of the ongoing ImmuneRACE study, and approximately 1,300 subjects contributed by 6 global collaborators. The sample metadata nearly always contained a de-identified subject ID, COVID-19 status, age in years and sex. Where HLA class I and class II types were available, the types were taken from metadata supplied by the sample provider, not from assay-based typing.

The immunoSEQ Assay, a bias-controlled multiplex PCR, was used to amplify TCRbeta CDR3 regions from genomic DNA. Under the source paper's analysis protocol: Nucleated cell counts per sample were estimated from amplification of reference gene primers within the assay. To quantify the absolute abundance of each unique TCRbeta CDR3 rearrangement, sequence reads were collapsed and filtered. For each sample, productive Simpson clonality was calculated as the square root of Simpson's diversity index across productive rearrangements. In TCRdb, the immuneACCESS table is reduced to in-frame sequences with V and J assigned. These tables do not hold every clone; where another copy was compared, an unresolved V gene accounts for under half, and the others remain unexplained. The V and J calls and clone size are taken from that table; D and trimming were inferred from the DNA. The sample includes 250,000 to 300,000 clones, with 70% to 90% observed a single time. The ten largest clonotypes hold under 5.5% of the sample.

This clone was found many times. Its antigen remains unidentified. One base away there is no much larger clone; base qualities are not given. Another Seattle source contributed samples from volunteer blood donors who had recovered from COVID-19. Collaborating institutions collected whole blood in K2EDTA tubes following their own protocols. Collaborator samples were shipped for TCRbeta analysis as frozen whole blood, isolated PBMCs, or DNA extracted from either sample type. At the junction V is shortened by 0 bases and J by 4 bases; bases outside the gene matches: 8. CDR1 and CDR2 are read off the germline V gene as SGHRS and YFSETQ. The CDR3 runs 16 amino acids, cysteine and phenylalanine included. Only the CDR3 portion is preserved as DNA: 48 bases, with reading frame beginning at the first base. General findings and caveats noted by the study authors: Clinical and demographic metadata were provided uncurated, with the amount varying by source and participant.

Source material: peripheral blood. This receptor chain uses TRBV5-1 and TRBJ2-7; 9 of the junction bases match TRBD2. This TCR came from a man aged 55 to 70 who had recovered from COVID-19. The CDR3 amino acid sequence is: CASSLAGSGSSYEQYF. The base sequence is TGCGCCAGCAGCTTGGCGGGTAGCGGGAGTTCTTACGAGCAGTACTTC. With all but the CDR3 taken from the reference TRBV5-1 and TRBJ2-7 genes, the full variable domain is: KAGVTQTPRYLIKTRGQQVTLSCSPISGHRSVSWYQQTPGQGLQFLFEYFSETQRNKGNFPGRFSGRQFSNSRSEMNVSTLELGDSALYLCASSLAGSGSSYEQYFGPGTRLTVT.